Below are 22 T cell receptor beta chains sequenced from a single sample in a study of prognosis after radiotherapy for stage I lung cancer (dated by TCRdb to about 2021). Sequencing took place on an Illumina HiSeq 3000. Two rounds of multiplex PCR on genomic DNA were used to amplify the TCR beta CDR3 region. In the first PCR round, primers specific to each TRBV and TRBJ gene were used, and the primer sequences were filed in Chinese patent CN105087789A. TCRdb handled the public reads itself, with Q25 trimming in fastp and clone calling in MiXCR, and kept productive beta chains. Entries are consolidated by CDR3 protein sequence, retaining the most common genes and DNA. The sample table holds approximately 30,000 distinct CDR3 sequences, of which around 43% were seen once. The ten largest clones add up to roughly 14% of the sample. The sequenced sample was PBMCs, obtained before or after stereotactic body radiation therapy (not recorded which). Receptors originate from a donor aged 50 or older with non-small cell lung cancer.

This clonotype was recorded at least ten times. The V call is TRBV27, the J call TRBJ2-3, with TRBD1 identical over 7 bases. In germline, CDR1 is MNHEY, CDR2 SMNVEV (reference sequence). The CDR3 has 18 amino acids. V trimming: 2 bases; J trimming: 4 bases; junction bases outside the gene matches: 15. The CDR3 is CASSLRQGRTTVADTQYF. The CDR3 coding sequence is TGTGCCAGCAGTTTAAGACAGGGAAGGACCACGGTGGCAGATACGCAGTATTTT.

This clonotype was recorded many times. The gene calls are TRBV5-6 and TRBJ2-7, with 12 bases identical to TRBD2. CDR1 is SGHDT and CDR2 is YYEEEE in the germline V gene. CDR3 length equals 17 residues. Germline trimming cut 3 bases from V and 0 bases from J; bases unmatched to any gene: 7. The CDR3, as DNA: TGTGCCAGCAGCTCTCTCTGGACTAGCGGGAACTCCTACGAGCAGTACTTC. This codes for CASSSLWTSGNSYEQYF.

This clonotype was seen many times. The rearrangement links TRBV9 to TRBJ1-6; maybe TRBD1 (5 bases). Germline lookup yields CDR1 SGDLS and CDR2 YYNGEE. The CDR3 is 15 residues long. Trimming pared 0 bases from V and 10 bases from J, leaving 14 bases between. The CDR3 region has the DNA TGTGCCAGCAGCGTAGTTGATGGGGCGAGATCACCCCTCCACTTT. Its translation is CASSVVDGARSPLHF.

The CDR3 sequence: CASSMTGVWEEQYF. The CDR3 DNA reads TGCGCCAGCAGCATGACAGGGGTTTGGGAAGAGCAGTACTTC. The rearrangement links TRBV5-1 to TRBJ2-7, with 8 bases aligning to TRBD1. J gave up 7 bases and V 4 bases, and 10 bases lay outside the gene matches. CDR3 length equals 14 residues. From germline, CDR1 is SGHRS and CDR2 YFSETQ.

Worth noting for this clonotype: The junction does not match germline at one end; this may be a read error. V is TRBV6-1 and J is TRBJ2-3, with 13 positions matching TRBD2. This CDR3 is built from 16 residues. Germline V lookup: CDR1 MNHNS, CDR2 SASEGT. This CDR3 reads CVSSPTSGGATDTQYF. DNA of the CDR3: TGTGTCAGCAGTCCCACTAGCGGGGGGGCCACAGATACGCAGTATTTT.

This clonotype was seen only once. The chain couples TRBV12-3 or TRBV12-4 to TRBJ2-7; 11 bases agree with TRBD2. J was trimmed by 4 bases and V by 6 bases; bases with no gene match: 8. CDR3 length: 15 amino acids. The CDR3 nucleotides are TGTGCCAGCAGCGAAACTAGCGGGGGCTTTTACGAGCAGTACTTC. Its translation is CASSETSGGFYEQYF.

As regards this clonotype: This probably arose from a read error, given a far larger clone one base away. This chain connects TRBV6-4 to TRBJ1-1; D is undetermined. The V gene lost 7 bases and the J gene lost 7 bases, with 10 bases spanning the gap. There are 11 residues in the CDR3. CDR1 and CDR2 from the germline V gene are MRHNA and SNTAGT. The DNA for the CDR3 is TGTGCCAGCAAATATGGCAGTGAAGCTTTCTTT. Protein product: CASKYGSEAFF.

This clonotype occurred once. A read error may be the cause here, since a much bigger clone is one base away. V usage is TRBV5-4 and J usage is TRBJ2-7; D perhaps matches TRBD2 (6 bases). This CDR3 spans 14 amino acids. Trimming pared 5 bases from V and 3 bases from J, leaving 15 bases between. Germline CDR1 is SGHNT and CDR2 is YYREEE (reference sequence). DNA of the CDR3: TGTGCCAGCAGATTTTACGGGGGTCTCTACGAGCAGTACTTC. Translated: CASRFYGGLYEQYF.

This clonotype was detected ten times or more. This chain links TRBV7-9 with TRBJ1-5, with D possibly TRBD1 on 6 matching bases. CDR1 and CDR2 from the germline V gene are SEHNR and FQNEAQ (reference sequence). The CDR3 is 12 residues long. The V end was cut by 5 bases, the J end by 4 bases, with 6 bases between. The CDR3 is CASSDRNQPQHF. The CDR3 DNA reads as TGTGCCAGCAGCGACAGGAATCAGCCCCAGCATTTT. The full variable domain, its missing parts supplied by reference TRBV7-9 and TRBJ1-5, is DTGVSQNPRHKITKRGQNVTFRCDPISEHNRLYWYRQTLGQGPEFLTYFQNEAQLEKSRLLSDRFSAERPKGSFSTLEIQRTEQGDSAMYLCASSDRNQPQHFGDGTRLSIL.

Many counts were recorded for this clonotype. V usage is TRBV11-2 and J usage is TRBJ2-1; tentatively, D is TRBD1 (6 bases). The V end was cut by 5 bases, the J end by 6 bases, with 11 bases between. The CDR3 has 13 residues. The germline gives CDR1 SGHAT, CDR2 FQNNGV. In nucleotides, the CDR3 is TGTGCCAGCAGCATCCAACAGGGCAATGAGCAGTTCTTC. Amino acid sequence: CASSIQQGNEQFF.

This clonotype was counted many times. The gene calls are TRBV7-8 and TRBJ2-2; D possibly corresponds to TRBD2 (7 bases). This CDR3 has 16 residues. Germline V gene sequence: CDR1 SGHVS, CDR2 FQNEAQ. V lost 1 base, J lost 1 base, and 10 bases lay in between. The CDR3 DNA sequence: TGTGCCAGCAGCTTAGGCGGGGGCCGGAACACCGGGGAGCTGTTTTTT. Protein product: CASSLGGGRNTGELFF.

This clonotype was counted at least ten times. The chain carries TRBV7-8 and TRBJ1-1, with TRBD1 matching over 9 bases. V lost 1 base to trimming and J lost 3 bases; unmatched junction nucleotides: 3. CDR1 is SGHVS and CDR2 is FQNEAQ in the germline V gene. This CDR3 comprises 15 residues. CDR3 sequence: CASSLEQGAYTEAFF. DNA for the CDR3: TGTGCCAGCAGCTTAGAACAGGGGGCTTACACTGAAGCTTTCTTT.

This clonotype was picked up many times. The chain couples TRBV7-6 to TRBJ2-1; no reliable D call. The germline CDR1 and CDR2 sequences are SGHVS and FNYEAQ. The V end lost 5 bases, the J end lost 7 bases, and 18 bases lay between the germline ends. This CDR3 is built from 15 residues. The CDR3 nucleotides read TGTGCCAGCAGCCCGTCCTCAGGTCATCGAAATGAGCAGTTCTTC. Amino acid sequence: CASSPSSGHRNEQFF.

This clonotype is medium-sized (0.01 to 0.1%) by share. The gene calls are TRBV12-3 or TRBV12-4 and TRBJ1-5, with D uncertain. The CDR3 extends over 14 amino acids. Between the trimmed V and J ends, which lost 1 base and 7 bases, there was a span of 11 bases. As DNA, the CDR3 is TGTGCCAGCAGTTTAGGGGTTCTGGGGCAGCCCCAGCATTTT. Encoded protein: CASSLGVLGQPQHF.

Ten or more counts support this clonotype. CDR3 DNA: TGCAGTGCTAGGGGTCACAGGGAATGGGACTATGGCTACACCTTC. It is translated as CSARGHREWDYGYTF. V gene TRBV20-1 combines with J gene TRBJ1-2, with D tentatively TRBD1 (6 bases). Germline loops: CDR1 DFQATT, CDR2 SNEGSKA (reference sequence). The CDR3 totals 15 residues. The V end lost 3 bases, the J end lost 3 bases, and 17 bases lay between the germline ends.

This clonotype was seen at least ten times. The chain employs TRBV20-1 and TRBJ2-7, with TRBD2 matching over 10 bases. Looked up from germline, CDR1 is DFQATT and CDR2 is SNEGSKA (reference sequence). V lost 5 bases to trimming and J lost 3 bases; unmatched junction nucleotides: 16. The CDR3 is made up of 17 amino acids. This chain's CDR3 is CSARETWTSGDNYEQYF. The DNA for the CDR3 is TGCAGTGCTCGCGAAACCTGGACTAGCGGAGATAACTACGAGCAGTACTTC.

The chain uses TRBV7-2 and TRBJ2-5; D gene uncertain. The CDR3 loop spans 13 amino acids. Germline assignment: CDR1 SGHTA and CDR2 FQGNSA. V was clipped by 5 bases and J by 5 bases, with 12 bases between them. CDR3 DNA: TGTGCCAGCAGCACACGACATGTCGAGACCCAGTACTTC. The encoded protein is CASSTRHVETQYF.

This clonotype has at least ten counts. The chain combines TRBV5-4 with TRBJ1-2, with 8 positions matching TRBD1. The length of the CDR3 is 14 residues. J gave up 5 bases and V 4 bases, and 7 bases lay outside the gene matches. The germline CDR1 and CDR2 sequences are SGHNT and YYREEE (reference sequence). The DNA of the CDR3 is TGTGCCAGCAGCAATGGACAGGGATGGTATGGCTACACCTTC. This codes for CASSNGQGWYGYTF.

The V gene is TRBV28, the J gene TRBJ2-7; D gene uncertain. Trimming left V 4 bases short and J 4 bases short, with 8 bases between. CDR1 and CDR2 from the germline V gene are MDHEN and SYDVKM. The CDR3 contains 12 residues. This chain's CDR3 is CASSSSWYEQYF. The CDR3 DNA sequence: TGTGCCAGCAGTTCCTCGTGGTACGAGCAGTACTTC.

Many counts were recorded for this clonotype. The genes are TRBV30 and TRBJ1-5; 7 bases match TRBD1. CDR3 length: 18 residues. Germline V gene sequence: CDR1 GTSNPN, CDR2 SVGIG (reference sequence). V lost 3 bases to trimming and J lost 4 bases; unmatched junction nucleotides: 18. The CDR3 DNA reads TGTGCCTGGAGCCCGACAGGGAGCGCAGCTATTTTAAATCAGCCCCAGCATTTT. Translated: CAWSPTGSAAILNQPQHF.

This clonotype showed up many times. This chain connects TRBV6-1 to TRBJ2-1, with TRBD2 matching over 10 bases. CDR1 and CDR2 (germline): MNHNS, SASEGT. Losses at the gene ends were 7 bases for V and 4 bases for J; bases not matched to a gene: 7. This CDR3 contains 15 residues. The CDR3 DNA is TGTGCCAGCACCCTAAGCGGGGGGGCTTACAATGAGCAGTTCTTC. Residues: CASTLSGGAYNEQFF.

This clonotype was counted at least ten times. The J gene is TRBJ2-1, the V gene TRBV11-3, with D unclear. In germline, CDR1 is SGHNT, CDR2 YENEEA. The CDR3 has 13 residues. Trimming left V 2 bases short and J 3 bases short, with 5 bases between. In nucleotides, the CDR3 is TGTGCCAGCAGCTTAAATAACTACAATGAGCAGTTCTTC. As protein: CASSLNNYNEQFF.